This TCR beta chain was recorded in a study of T cell responses to AZD1222 COVID-19 vaccine. Points from the study as a whole: It was only 6 or 7 AZD1222 recipients who were seropositive at baseline.

On this clone itself: Its cognate antigen is unknown.

The table came from immunoSEQ multiplex PCR; TCRdb's copy has only in-frame clones and leaves some out. This table holds 100,000 to 150,000 clones, approximately 90% found once. Sequencing used peripheral blood, obtained on day 0 of AZD1222 vaccination. The origin of this receptor is an adult in good health.

This CDR3 reads CSVEGSGSYEQYF. The CDR3 nucleotides are TGCAGCGTTGAGGGTAGCGGCTCCTACGAGCAGTACTTC. The chain employs TRBV29-1 and TRBJ2-7; weak D call: TRBD2 (6 bases). Looked up from germline, CDR1 is SQVTM and CDR2 is ANQGSEA. CDR3 length equals 13 residues. Between the trimmed V and J ends, which lost 3 bases and 0 bases, there was a span of 9 bases.